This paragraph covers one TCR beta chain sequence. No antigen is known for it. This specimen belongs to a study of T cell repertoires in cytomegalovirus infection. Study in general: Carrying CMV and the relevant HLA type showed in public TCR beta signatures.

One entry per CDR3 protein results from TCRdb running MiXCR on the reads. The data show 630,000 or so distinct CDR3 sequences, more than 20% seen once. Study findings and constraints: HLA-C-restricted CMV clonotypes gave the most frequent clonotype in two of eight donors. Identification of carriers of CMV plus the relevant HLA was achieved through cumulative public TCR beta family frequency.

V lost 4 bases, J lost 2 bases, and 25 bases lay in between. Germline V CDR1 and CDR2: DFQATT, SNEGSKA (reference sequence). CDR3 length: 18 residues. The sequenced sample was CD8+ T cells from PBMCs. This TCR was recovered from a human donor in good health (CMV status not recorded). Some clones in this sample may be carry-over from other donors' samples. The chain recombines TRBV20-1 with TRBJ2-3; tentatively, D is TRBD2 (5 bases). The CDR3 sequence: CSAMGWGESSPHTDTQYF. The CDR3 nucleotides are TGCAGTGCTATGGGATGGGGAGAGAGTAGCCCACACACAGATACGCAGTATTTT.